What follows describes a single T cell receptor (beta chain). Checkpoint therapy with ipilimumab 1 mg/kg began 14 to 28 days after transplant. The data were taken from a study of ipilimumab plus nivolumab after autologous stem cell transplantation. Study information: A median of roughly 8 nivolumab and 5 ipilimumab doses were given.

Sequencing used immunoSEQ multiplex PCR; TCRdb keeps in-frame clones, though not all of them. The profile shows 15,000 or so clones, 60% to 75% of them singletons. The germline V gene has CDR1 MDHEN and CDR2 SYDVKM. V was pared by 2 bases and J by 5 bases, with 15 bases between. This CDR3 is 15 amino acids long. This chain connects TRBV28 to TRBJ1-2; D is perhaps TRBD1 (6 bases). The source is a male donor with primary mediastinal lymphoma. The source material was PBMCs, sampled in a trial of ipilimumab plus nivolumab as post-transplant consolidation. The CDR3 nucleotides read TGTGCCAGCAGTTTAATCGGCAGGGGAATGTATGGCTACACCTTC. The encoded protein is CASSLIGRGMYGYTF.